The rows below give T cell receptor beta chains drawn from one sample of a study of blood T cell repertoires in COVID-19. The method was immunoSEQ multiplex PCR; TCRdb's version includes in-frame clones alone and lacks a portion of them. The data contain under 60,000 clones, approximately 83% of them singletons. Sequencing was performed on peripheral blood. Source of these receptors: a man aged 65-85 years with acute or convalescent COVID-19. Both conserved end residues are part of each CDR3. A D gene is named only where the DNA matches it firmly. Size values are once, few and many counts, or a class for expanded clones, and some rows have none.

d_gene | j_gene | v_gene | abundance | CDR3nt | CDR3aa
. | TRBJ2-7 | TRBV28 | . | TGTGCCAGCAGTTCCCCTAGGGAGCAGTACTTC | CASSSPREQYF
TRBD1 | TRBJ1-2 | TRBV30 | . | TGTGCCGGGACAGGGAAGGACTATGGCTACACCTTC | CAGTGKDYGYTF
. | TRBJ1-5 | TRBV7-9 | . | TGTGCCAGCAGCCCCCGGGGGGAGCCCCAGCATTTT | CASSPRGEPQHF
TRBD1 | TRBJ1-1 | TRBV30 | . | TGTGCCAGACATCCGGGACAGGGGGCCTCTGAAGCTTTCTTT | CARHPGQGASEAFF
. | TRBJ1-4 | TRBV19 | . | TGTGCCAGTAGCCTTGGAGGGGCCACTGAAAAACTGTTTTTT | CASSLGGATEKLFF
TRBD1 | TRBJ2-2 | TRBV20-1 | . | TGCAGTGCTAGTTCTTTGACAGGGGTCACCGGGGAGCTGTTTTTT | CSASSLTGVTGELFF
. | TRBJ1-4 | TRBV6-5 | . | TGTGCCAGCAGTGACTCACAGAATAATGAAAAACTGTTTTTT | CASSDSQNNEKLFF
. | TRBJ1-1 | TRBV7-9 | few | TGTGCCAGCAGCGCCCGACTGGGAGTCGACACTGAAGCTTTCTTT | CASSARLGVDTEAFF
TRBD2 | TRBJ2-1 | TRBV28 | . | TGTGCCAGCTGGTCTAGCGGGTACAATGAGCAGTTCTTC | CASWSSGYNEQFF
TRBD2 | TRBJ2-1 | TRBV11-2 | . | TGTGCCAGCACCCTCCGGAGGGCGGGGGGCTACAATGAGCAGTTCTTC | CASTLRRAGGYNEQFF
TRBD2 | TRBJ2-7 | TRBV7-2 | . | TGTGCCAGCAGCACTTTAGCGGGAGGAGTCCACGAGCAGTACTTC | CASSTLAGGVHEQYF
. | TRBJ1-2 | TRBV12-3/TRBV12-4 | once | TGTGCCAGCAGCCCCGGCACAGGGAGTGGCTACACCTTC | CASSPGTGSGYTF
TRBD1 | TRBJ1-2 | TRBV7-2 | . | TGTGCCAGCAGCTACGACACAGGGGTCTATGGCTACACCTTC | CASSYDTGVYGYTF
. | TRBJ2-7 | TRBV6-5 | few | TGTGCCAGCATGGCGGAGAGCTCCTACGAGCAGTACTTC | CASMAESSYEQYF
. | TRBJ2-7 | TRBV6-2/TRBV6-3 | . | TGTGCCAGCAGCCCCTCTCGGGGGAGGTACGAGCAGTACTTC | CASSPSRGRYEQYF
TRBD1 | TRBJ2-5 | TRBV7-8 | . | TGTGCCAGCACCTCGGGTCTTACAGTCGGGACAGAATTAAGAGAGACCCAGTACTTC | CASTSGLTVGTELRETQYF
TRBD2 | TRBJ2-7 | TRBV6-5 | . | TGTGCCAGTCAGGGAGGGGTATCCTACGAGCAGTACTTC | CASQGGVSYEQYF
TRBD2 | TRBJ2-1 | TRBV7-2 | . | TGTGCCAGCAGCTCCGCGGGGGGGCTGATATATGAGCAGTTCTTC | CASSSAGGLIYEQFF
TRBD1 | TRBJ1-2 | TRBV27 | . | TGTGCCAGCAGCTGGACAGGGTTGGATGGCTACACCTTC | CASSWTGLDGYTF
. | TRBJ1-5 | TRBV12-3/TRBV12-4 | . | TGTGCCAGCAGGGGAACAGGGAGTCAGCCCCAGCATTTT | CASRGTGSQPQHF
TRBD1 | TRBJ2-7 | TRBV6-1 | . | TGTGCCAGCAGTGTCGTCCGGGACAGGGTCCCCTACGAGCAGTACTTC | CASSVVRDRVPYEQYF
TRBD1 | TRBJ1-2 | TRBV7-3 | few | TGTGCCAGCAGCTTACGGGACAGACGTGACTACACCTTC | CASSLRDRRDYTF
TRBD1 | TRBJ2-1 | TRBV2 | . | TGTGCCAGCACCCTCTTTGCGACAGGGGTCAATGAGCAGTTCTTC | CASTLFATGVNEQFF
. | TRBJ2-1 | TRBV5-4 | once | TGTGCCAGCAGCTTGTTGGGTAGGGTAGCGGCCAGGCTCTCCTACAATGAGCAGTTCTTC | CASSLLGRVAARLSYNEQFF
. | TRBJ1-6 | TRBV7-2 | . | TGTGCCAGCAGCCAACAATCGGGACGGGGGTATTCACCCCTCCACTTT | CASSQQSGRGYSPLHF
TRBD2 | TRBJ2-3 | TRBV28 | . | TGTGCCAGCACTCCGAGTTGGAGCGGGGTTAGCACAGATACGCAGTATTTT | CASTPSWSGVSTDTQYF
. | TRBJ1-2 | TRBV30 | . | TGTGCCTGGAGTGTCTCTAACTATGGCTACACCTTC | CAWSVSNYGYTF
. | TRBJ1-3 | TRBV2 | . | TGTGCCAGCAGTGGGACAGCGGGAAACACCATATATTTT | CASSGTAGNTIYF
. | TRBJ1-1 | TRBV3-1/TRBV3-2 | . | TGTGCCAGCAGCCATAGGGCCGGGAGTACTGAAGCTTTCTTT | CASSHRAGSTEAFF
. | TRBJ1-2 | TRBV5-5 | . | TGTGCCAGCAGCTTGGTAGAACGCATTAACTATGGCTACACCTTC | CASSLVERINYGYTF
. | TRBJ1-6 | TRBV18 | . | TGTGCCAGCCGGAGCTCCTATAATTCACCCCTCCACTTT | CASRSSYNSPLHF
. | TRBJ2-7 | TRBV7-8 | . | TGTGCCAGCAGCTCTCATCAGGGCTCCTACGAGCAGTACTTC | CASSSHQGSYEQYF
TRBD1 | TRBJ1-2 | TRBV2 | . | TGTGCCAGCAGTGTGGGACAGGGAAATGGCTACACCTTC | CASSVGQGNGYTF
TRBD1 | TRBJ1-4 | TRBV19 | . | TGTGCCAGTAGTTCCTCCGGGACAGTCCCCAACGATAAAGAAAAACTGTTTTTT | CASSSSGTVPNDKEKLFF
. | TRBJ1-5 | TRBV7-9 | . | TGTGCCAGCAGCGGCAGGGTGGTCGGCAATCAGCCCCAGCATTTT | CASSGRVVGNQPQHF